The rows below give T cell receptor beta chains drawn from one sample of a study of CD8 T cells in Susac syndrome. A single record per CDR3 protein comes from TCRdb applying MiXCR to the immunoSEQ multiplex PCR reads. Counted here are roughly 120,000 distinct CDR3 sequences, 85% to 95% occurring once; the ten biggest clones make up about 0.09%. The sample consisted of CD4+ T cells from PBMCs. These receptors were obtained from a human donor with multiple sclerosis. Both conserved end residues are part of each CDR3. The D gene is left open where the match is weak. Not all rows give a size; the values are once, few, many and, for expanded clones, a class.

>-|TRBJ1-5|TRBD1|TRBV30
TGTGCCTGGAGTCCAGGGGGGCAGCCCCAGCATTTT
CAWSPGGQPQHF
>-|TRBJ2-6|-|TRBV30
TGTGCCTGGAGTGTACATTACGAGAGGTCCGGGGCCAACGTCCTGACTTTC
CAWSVHYERSGANVLTF
>-|TRBJ1-2|-|TRBV2
TGTGCCAGCAGTCAGGCCCTTAACTATGGCTACACCTTC
CASSQALNYGYTF
>-|TRBJ2-1|TRBD1|TRBV29-1
TGCAGCGATGGACAGGGTCGGGAGCAGTTCTTC
CSDGQGREQFF
>-|TRBJ1-6|-|TRBV20-1
TGCAGTGCTAGGGTAGGGGAATCACCCCTCCACTTT
CSARVGESPLHF
>-|TRBJ2-7|TRBD1|TRBV30
TGTGCCTCGGGACAGGCCTACGAGCAGCACTTC
CASGQAYEQHF
>once|TRBJ2-5|-|TRBV19
TGTGCCAGTAGTATGGTCAGAGAGACCCAGTACTTC
CASSMVRETQYF
>-|TRBJ2-5|-|TRBV6-5
TGTGCCACCCTAGGGGGGGTGCAAGAGACCCAGTACTTC
CATLGGVQETQYF
>-|TRBJ2-5|TRBD2|TRBV6-1
TGTGCCAGCAGTGAATTGGCCCAGCGGGGGCAAGAGACCCAGTACTTC
CASSELAQRGQETQYF
>-|TRBJ2-3|-|TRBV30
TGTGCCTGGAGTGTTGAAGTAGGGACAGATACGCAGTATTTT
CAWSVEVGTDTQYF
>-|TRBJ2-7|-|TRBV27
TGTGCCAGCAGTCCCAACCTCTACGAGCAGTACTTC
CASSPNLYEQYF
>-|TRBJ2-3|TRBD2|TRBV7-9
TGTGCCAGCAGCTTCCCGGGACTAGCGGGGGGATCCACAGATACGCAGTATTTT
CASSFPGLAGGSTDTQYF
>-|TRBJ1-2|-|TRBV5-1
TGCGCCAGCAGCCCCGGGACACGGCATGGCTACACCTTC
CASSPGTRHGYTF
>-|TRBJ1-1|-|TRBV19
TGTGCCAGTAGTCCCCGCAGGTCTGAAGCTTTCTTT
CASSPRRSEAFF
>-|TRBJ2-3|-|TRBV20-1
TGCAGTGCGGATCCACAGGGAACGGGCACAGATACGCAGTATTTT
CSADPQGTGTDTQYF
>-|TRBJ2-2|-|TRBV6-6
TGTGCCAGCAGTTCCCACCTGGGCCCCACCGGGGAGCTGTTTTTT
CASSSHLGPTGELFF
>-|TRBJ2-3|-|TRBV2
TGTGCCAGCAGTCGGGGACTTTCCTCGGCGGCAGATACGCAGTATTTT
CASSRGLSSAADTQYF
>once|TRBJ2-3|-|TRBV5-4
TGTGCCAGCAGCCCGACCATGAGCACAGATACGCAGTATTTT
CASSPTMSTDTQYF
>-|TRBJ2-5|-|TRBV7-9
TGTGCCAGCAGCCCAAGGACGGAGGTACAAGAGACCCAGTACTTC
CASSPRTEVQETQYF
>-|TRBJ2-3|TRBD2|TRBV20-1
TGCAGTGCTAGAGTGGGGCGGGGGGAAGCCCCTACGCAGTATTTT
CSARVGRGEAPTQYF
>-|TRBJ2-2|-|TRBV11-1
TGTGCCAGCAGGTCCACACAGGCTCGCCCCGGGGAGCTGTTTTTT
CASRSTQARPGELFF
>-|TRBJ2-2|-|TRBV28
TGTGCCAGCAGTTTATGGGCAGGATCGGGCACCGGGGAGCTGTTTTTT
CASSLWAGSGTGELFF
>-|TRBJ1-5|-|TRBV7-2
TGTGCCAGCAGTTTCCTCGCAGAACAGCCCCAGCATTTT
CASSFLAEQPQHF